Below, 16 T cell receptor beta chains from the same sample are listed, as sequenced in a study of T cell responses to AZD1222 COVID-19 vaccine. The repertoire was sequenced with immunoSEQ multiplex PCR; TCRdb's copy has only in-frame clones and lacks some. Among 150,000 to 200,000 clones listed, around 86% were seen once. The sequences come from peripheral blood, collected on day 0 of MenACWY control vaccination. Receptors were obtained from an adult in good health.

The chain's CDR3 is CASSQNTGGRGYTF. The DNA of the CDR3 is TGTGCCAGCAGCCAAAACACAGGGGGACGGGGCTACACCTTC. This chain links TRBV4-2 with TRBJ1-2, with 8 bases matching TRBD1. The V gene's germline CDR1 is LGHNA and CDR2 YNFKEQ. V trimming: 2 bases; J trimming: 8 bases; junction bases outside the gene matches: 7. CDR3 length equals 14 residues.

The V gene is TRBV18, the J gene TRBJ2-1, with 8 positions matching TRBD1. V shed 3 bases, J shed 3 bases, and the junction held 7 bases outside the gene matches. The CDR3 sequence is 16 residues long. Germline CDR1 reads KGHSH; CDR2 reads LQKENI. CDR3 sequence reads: CASSPRQGPYYNEQFF. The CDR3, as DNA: TGTGCCAGCTCACCTCGACAGGGGCCGTACTACAATGAGCAGTTCTTC.

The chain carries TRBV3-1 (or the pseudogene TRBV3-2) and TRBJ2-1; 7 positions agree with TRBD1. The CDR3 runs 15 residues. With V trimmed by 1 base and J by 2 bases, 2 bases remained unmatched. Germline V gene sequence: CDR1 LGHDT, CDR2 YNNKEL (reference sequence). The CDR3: CASSQGQGPYNEQFF. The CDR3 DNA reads TGTGCCAGCAGCCAAGGACAGGGCCCCTACAATGAGCAGTTCTTC.

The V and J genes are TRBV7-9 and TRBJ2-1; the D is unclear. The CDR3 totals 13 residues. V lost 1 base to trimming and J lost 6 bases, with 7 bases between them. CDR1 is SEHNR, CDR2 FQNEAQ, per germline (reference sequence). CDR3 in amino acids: CASSLGWPNEQFF. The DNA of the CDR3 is TGTGCCAGCAGCTTAGGCTGGCCCAATGAGCAGTTCTTC.

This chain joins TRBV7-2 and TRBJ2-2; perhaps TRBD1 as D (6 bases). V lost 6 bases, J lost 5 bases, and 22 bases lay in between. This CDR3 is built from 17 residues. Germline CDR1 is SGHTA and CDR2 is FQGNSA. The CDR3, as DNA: TGTGCCAGCAGTGCCTGGGGACAAGGCCTCGTTACCGGGGAGCTGTTTTTT. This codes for CASSAWGQGLVTGELFF.

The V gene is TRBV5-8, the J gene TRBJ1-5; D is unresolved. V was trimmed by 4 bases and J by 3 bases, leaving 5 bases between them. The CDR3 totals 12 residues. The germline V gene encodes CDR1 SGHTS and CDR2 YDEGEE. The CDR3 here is CASSRPNQPQHF. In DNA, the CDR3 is TGTGCCAGCAGCCGTCCCAATCAGCCCCAGCATTTT.

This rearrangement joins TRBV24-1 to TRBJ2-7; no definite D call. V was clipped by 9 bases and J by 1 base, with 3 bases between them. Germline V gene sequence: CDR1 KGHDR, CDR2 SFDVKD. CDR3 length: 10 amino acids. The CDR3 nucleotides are TGTGCCACCGGGTCCTACGAGCAGTACTTC. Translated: CATGSYEQYF.

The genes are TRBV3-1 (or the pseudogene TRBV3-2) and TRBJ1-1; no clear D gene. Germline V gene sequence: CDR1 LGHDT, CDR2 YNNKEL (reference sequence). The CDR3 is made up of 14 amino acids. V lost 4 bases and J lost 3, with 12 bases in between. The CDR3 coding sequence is TGTGCCAGCAGCCGGAGGTCAGCGGACACTGAAGCTTTCTTT. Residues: CASSRRSADTEAFF.

The CDR3 spells CASSLAGRGSETQYF. The CDR3, as DNA: TGTGCCAGCAGCTTGGCTGGCAGGGGTTCGGAGACCCAGTACTTC. The rearrangement links TRBV5-4 to TRBJ2-5; D is perhaps TRBD1 (6 bases). V gave up 0 bases and J gave up 5 bases, with 14 bases separating them. This CDR3 is built from 15 residues. Germline V gives CDR1 SGHNT, CDR2 YYREEE (reference sequence).

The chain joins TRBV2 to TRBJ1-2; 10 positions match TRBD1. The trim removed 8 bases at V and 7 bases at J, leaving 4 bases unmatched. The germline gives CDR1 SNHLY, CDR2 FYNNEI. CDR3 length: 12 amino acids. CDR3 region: CASGQGEAGYTF. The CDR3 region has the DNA TGTGCCAGCGGACAGGGGGAAGCTGGCTACACCTTC.

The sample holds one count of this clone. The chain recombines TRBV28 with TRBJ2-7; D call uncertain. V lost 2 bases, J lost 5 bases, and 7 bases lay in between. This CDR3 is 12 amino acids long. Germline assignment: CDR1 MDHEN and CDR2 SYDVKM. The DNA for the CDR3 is TGTGCCAGCAGTTTAGAAGTTCACGAGCAGTACTTC. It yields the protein CASSLEVHEQYF.

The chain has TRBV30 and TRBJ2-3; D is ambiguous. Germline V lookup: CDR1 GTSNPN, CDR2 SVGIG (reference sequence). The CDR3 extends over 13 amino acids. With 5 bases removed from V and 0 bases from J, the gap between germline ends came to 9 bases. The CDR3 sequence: CAWGRISTDTQYF. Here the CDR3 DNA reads TGTGCCTGGGGGCGGATTAGCACAGATACGCAGTATTTT. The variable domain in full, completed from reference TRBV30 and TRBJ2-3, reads SQTIHQWPATLVQPVGSPLSLECTVEGTSNPNLYWYRQAAGRGLQLLFYSVGIGQISSEVPQNLSASRPQDRQFILSSKKLLLSDSGFYLCAWGRISTDTQYFGPGTRLTVL.

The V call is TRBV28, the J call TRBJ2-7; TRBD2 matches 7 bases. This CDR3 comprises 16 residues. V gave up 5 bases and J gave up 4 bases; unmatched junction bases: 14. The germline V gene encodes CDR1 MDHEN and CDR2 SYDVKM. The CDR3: CASSLPGGLVRYEQYF. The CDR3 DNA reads TGTGCCAGCAGTCTACCCGGGGGGTTGGTGCGTTACGAGCAGTACTTC. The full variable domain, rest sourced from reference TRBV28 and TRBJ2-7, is DVKVTQSSRYLVKRTGEKVFLECVQDMDHENMFWYRQDPGLGLRLIYFSYDVKMKEKGDIPEGYSVSREKKERFSLILESASTNQTSMYLCASSLPGGLVRYEQYFGPGTRLTVT.

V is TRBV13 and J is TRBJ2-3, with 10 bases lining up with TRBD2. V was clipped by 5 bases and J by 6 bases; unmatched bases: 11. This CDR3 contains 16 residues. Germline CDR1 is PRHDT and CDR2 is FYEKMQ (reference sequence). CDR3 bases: TGTGCCAGCAGCCACGGACTAGCGGACGTAACTGATACGCAGTATTTT. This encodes CASSHGLADVTDTQYF.

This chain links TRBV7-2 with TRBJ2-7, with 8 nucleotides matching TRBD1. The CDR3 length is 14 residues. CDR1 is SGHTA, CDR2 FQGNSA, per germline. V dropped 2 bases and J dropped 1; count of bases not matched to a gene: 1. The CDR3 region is CASSLRTGSYEQYF. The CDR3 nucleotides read TGTGCCAGCAGCTTAAGGACAGGGTCCTACGAGCAGTACTTC. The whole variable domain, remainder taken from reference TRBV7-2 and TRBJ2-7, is GAGVSQSPSNKVTEKGKDVELRCDPISGHTALYWYRQSLGQGLEFLIYFQGNSAPDKSGLPSDRFSAERTGGSVSTLTIQRTQQEDSAVYLCASSLRTGSYEQYFGPGTRLTVT.

The CDR3 sequence is CAWTQVGGPGGELFF. In DNA, the CDR3 is TGTGCCTGGACTCAAGTCGGAGGGCCCGGCGGGGAGCTGTTTTTT. The chain has TRBV30 and TRBJ2-2, with a weak D call TRBD2 (6 bases). Germline V gene sequence: CDR1 GTSNPN, CDR2 SVGIG (reference sequence). The CDR3 covers 15 residues. The V end lost 4 bases, the J end lost 7 bases, and 19 bases lay between the germline ends. Full variable domain (missing parts from reference TRBV30 and TRBJ2-2): SQTIHQWPATLVQPVGSPLSLECTVEGTSNPNLYWYRQAAGRGLQLLFYSVGIGQISSEVPQNLSASRPQDRQFILSSKKLLLSDSGFYLCAWTQVGGPGGELFFGEGSRLTVL.